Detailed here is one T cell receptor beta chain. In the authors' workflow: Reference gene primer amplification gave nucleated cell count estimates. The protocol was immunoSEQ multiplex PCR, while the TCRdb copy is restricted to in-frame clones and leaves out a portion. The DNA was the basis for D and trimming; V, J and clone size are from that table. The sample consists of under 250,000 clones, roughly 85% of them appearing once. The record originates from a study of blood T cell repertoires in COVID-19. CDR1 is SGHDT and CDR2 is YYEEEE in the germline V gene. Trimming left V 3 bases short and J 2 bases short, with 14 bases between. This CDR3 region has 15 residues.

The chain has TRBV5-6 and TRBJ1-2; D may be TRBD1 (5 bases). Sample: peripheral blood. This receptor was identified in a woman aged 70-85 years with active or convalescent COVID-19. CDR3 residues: CASSSAHAGNYGYTF. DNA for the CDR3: TGTGCCAGCAGCTCGGCCCACGCAGGGAACTATGGCTACACCTTC.